This record looks at one T cell receptor (beta chain) sequence and its context. Germline CDR1 and CDR2: GTSNPN and SVGIG (reference sequence). CDR3 length equals 15 residues. After removal of 3 bases from V and 10 bases from J, the junction contained 12 bases not matched to a gene. The entry originates in a study of control samples from healthy donors and cancer patients. Using immunoSEQ multiplex PCR, the repertoire was profiled, and TCRdb retains in-frame clones only, with some absent. The profile shows about 120,000 clones, about 87% of them singletons. This sequence joins TRBV30 and TRBJ2-1, with 10 bases matching TRBD1. The sequenced material came from blood. This clonotype originated in a man between 40 and 49 years old in good health. DNA for the CDR3: TGTGCCTGGAGACCCCGGGACAGGGGCATCGGCGAGCAGTTCTTC. This encodes CAWRPRDRGIGEQFF.